The T cell receptor beta chain under discussion was sequenced for a study of technical replicates of blood from a handful of donors. Here immunoSEQ multiplex PCR was the method, and the copy in TCRdb shows in-frame clones only, minus some. The sample has approximately 68,000 clones, approximately 97% seen once. V shed 2 bases and J shed 3 bases, with 5 bases lying between them. The length of the CDR3 is 13 residues. The V gene's germline CDR1 is SGHRS and CDR2 YFSETQ. The chain links TRBV5-1 to TRBJ2-2, with D uncertain. The sequenced sample consisted of T cells isolated from PBMCs. This receptor was obtained from a human donor in good health. The CDR3 protein is CASSFLDTGELFF. CDR3 in DNA: TGCGCCAGCAGCTTTTTAGACACCGGGGAGCTGTTTTTT.